A single sample gave rise to the 26 T cell receptor beta chains below, sequenced in a study of vaccination and CD4 T cells after COVID-19. Sequencing of DNA taken from cultured CD4+ T cells relied on the Oncomine TCR Beta short-read assay. TCRdb independently ran MiXCR on the PCR reads; one entry per CDR3 protein. The sample shows roughly 15,000 distinct CDR3 sequences, 78% of them seen only once. Noted treatment: roughly nine-day PBMC culture with coronavirus spike peptide pools or control peptides (ViraFEST assay). What these receptors recognize is not known. The specimen was CD4+ T cells from blood, cultured in vitro, collected after SARS-CoV-2 vaccination. The receptor set was obtained from a human donor who received a COVID-19 vaccine.

The V call is TRBV12-3 or TRBV12-4, the J call TRBJ2-3, with D possibly being TRBD1 (5 bases). V gave up 1 base and J gave up 2 bases, with 10 bases separating them. This CDR3 contains 15 residues. In DNA form, the CDR3 reads TGTGCCAGCAGTTTAGTGGGGCCGTCCACAGATACGCAGTATTTT. Amino acid sequence: CASSLVGPSTDTQYF.

As regards this clonotype: The junction departs from the called germline gene at one end, perhaps through a read error. This rearrangement joins TRBV27 to TRBJ1-2, with a possible D match to TRBD1 (6 bases). CDR3 length equals 15 residues. Germline values: CDR1 MNHEY, CDR2 SMNVEV (reference sequence). CDR3 bases: TGTGCCAGCAGTTTATGGGGGGCCGGTAACTATAGCTACACCTTC. Translating gives CASSLWGAGNYSYTF.

The V gene is TRBV15, the J gene TRBJ1-3, with 7 bases that match TRBD1. V was clipped by 3 bases and J by 5 bases; unmatched bases: 16. This CDR3 region has 18 residues. Germline V gene lookup returns CDR1 LNHNV and CDR2 YYDKDF (reference sequence). CDR3 coding DNA: TGTGCCACCAGCAGCGACCGAGCCCAAGGACAGGAGAGAAACACCATATATTTT. It translates to CATSSDRAQGQERNTIYF.

The rearrangement links TRBV24-1 to TRBJ1-2, with no clear D. This CDR3 comprises 13 residues. The V gene's germline CDR1 is KGHDR and CDR2 SFDVKD. V gave up 3 bases and J gave up 6 bases, with 10 bases separating them. CDR3 residues: CATSDVGRDGYTF. The CDR3, as DNA: TGTGCCACCAGTGATGTGGGGAGAGATGGCTACACCTTC.

The chain employs TRBV2 and TRBJ1-4; D perhaps matches TRBD1 (6 bases). V lost 6 bases and J lost 4, with 12 bases in between. The CDR3 is made up of 14 amino acids. Germline-derived CDR1 and CDR2 are SNHLY and FYNNEI. DNA of the CDR3: TGTGCCAGCAGGGAAACAGGGAATAATGAAAAACTGTTTTTT. Its protein is CASRETGNNEKLFF.

The chain links TRBV19 to TRBJ1-2; 7 positions match TRBD1. The junction had 4 bases not matched to a gene; V was cut back by 5 bases and J by 4 bases. Germline CDR1 and CDR2: LNHDA and SQIVND (reference sequence). The CDR3 is 13 amino acids. This CDR3 reads CASSATGAYGYTF. CDR3 in DNA: TGTGCCAGTAGTGCTACAGGGGCCTATGGCTACACCTTC. The full variable domain, its missing parts supplied by reference TRBV19 and TRBJ1-2, is DGGITQSPKYLFRKEGQNVTLSCEQNLNHDAMYWYRQDPGQGLRLIYYSQIVNDFQKGDIAEGYSVSREKKESFPLTVTSAQKNPTAFYLCASSATGAYGYTFGSGTRLTVV.

The V and J genes are TRBV11-3 and TRBJ2-1; D uncertain. This CDR3 has 13 amino acids. V shed 1 base and J shed 6 bases, with 7 bases lying between them. Germline assignment: CDR1 SGHNT and CDR2 YENEEA. The CDR3 bases are TGTGCCAGCAGCTTAGTTTCCCCCAATGAGCAGTTCTTC. This codes for CASSLVSPNEQFF.

The chain has TRBV24-1 and TRBJ1-2, with a possible D match to TRBD1 (5 bases). With 9 bases removed from V and 10 bases from J, the gap between germline ends came to 20 bases. The CDR3 spans 13 residues. Germline CDR1 KGHDR, CDR2 SFDVKD. The CDR3 loop reads CATRGSQGEPYTF. In DNA, the CDR3 is TGTGCCACCCGTGGGTCGCAAGGGGAACCCTACACCTTC.

This chain links TRBV20-1 with TRBJ2-3; 8 bases agree with TRBD2. CDR3 size: 18 residues. In germline, CDR1 is DFQATT, CDR2 SNEGSKA (reference sequence). Losses at the gene ends were 4 bases for V and 2 bases for J; bases not matched to a gene: 17. The CDR3 sequence: CSAISKRQAGGITDTQYF. The CDR3 DNA reads as TGCAGTGCTATAAGTAAGCGGCAGGCGGGGGGAATCACAGATACGCAGTATTTT.

The V gene is TRBV20-1, the J gene TRBJ1-6; TRBD1 agrees at 8 bases. Germline V CDR1 and CDR2: DFQATT, SNEGSKA (reference sequence). With 3 bases clipped from V and 4 bases from J, the junction kept 11 bases outside the gene matches. There are 17 residues in the CDR3. This CDR3 reads CSARKATGVGYNSPLHF. The CDR3 DNA follows: TGCAGTGCTAGGAAGGCGACAGGGGTCGGATATAATTCACCCCTCCACTTT.

V usage is TRBV20-1 and J usage is TRBJ1-5; a possible D gene is TRBD1 (6 bases). CDR1 is DFQATT and CDR2 is SNEGSKA in the germline V gene (reference sequence). V was trimmed by 6 bases and J by 0 bases, leaving 15 bases between them. The CDR3 spans 15 residues. Here the CDR3 reads CSAHSDSHSNQPQHF. CDR3 DNA: TGCAGTGCCCACTCGGACAGCCATAGCAATCAGCCCCAGCATTTT.

The V and J genes are TRBV7-2 and TRBJ2-2; D perhaps matches TRBD1 (5 bases). Trimming took off 5 bases at V and 4 bases at J, with 11 bases between the two ends. The CDR3 extends over 14 amino acids. The germline V gene encodes CDR1 SGHTA and CDR2 FQGNSA. The CDR3 here is CASSPRGRTGELFF. The CDR3 bases are TGTGCCAGCAGCCCAAGGGGCCGCACCGGGGAGCTGTTTTTT.

This clonotype was observed a handful of times. The chain recombines TRBV10-1 with TRBJ1-1, with D unclear. From germline, CDR1 is WNHNN and CDR2 SYGVQD (reference sequence). The CDR3 spans 13 residues. V was clipped by 6 bases and J by 4 bases, with 12 bases between them. Here the CDR3 reads CASSPSGGTEAFF. For the CDR3, the DNA is TGCGCCAGCAGCCCCTCCGGTGGCACTGAAGCTTTCTTT.

This chain uses TRBV19 with TRBJ2-5, with D unresolved. The CDR3 totals 13 residues. Trimming took 3 bases from V and 2 from J, leaving 7 bases between them. The germline CDR1 and CDR2 sequences are LNHDA and SQIVND (reference sequence). For the CDR3, the DNA is TGTGCCAGTAGTATGGGCAGACAAGAGACCCAGTACTTC. Protein sequence: CASSMGRQETQYF.

Here the CDR3 reads CAWSPTGTGNHQPQHF. CDR3 nucleotides: TGTGCCTGGAGCCCCACCGGGACAGGGAATCATCAGCCCCAGCATTTT. The gene calls are TRBV30 and TRBJ1-5; TRBD1 matches at 9 bases. The CDR3 has 16 residues. Germline V gene data show CDR1 as GTSNPN and CDR2 as SVGIG (reference sequence). J was trimmed by 5 bases and V by 3 bases; bases with no gene match: 11.

The table lists this clonotype with a count of one. The V and J genes are TRBV25-1 and TRBJ1-2; D is ambiguous. CDR3 length: 18 residues. Germline V gene data show CDR1 as MGHDK and CDR2 as SYGVNS. V was clipped by 5 bases and J by 1 base, with 23 bases between them. CDR3 in DNA: TGTGCCAGCAGTACCGGACCCTCTCGGCAGGACCTTAACTATGGCTACACCTTC. Protein: CASSTGPSRQDLNYGYTF.

This clonotype was counted a few times. V and J are TRBV5-4 and TRBJ2-3, with 9 nucleotides matching TRBD2. Germline CDR1 is SGHNT and CDR2 is YYREEE (reference sequence). V lost 3 bases to trimming and J lost 3 bases; unmatched junction nucleotides: 8. There are 16 residues in the CDR3. The CDR3 loop reads CASSYVSGGETDTQYF. The CDR3 DNA is TGTGCCAGCAGCTATGTTAGCGGGGGAGAGACAGATACGCAGTATTTT. Full variable domain (remainder filled in from reference TRBV5-4 and TRBJ2-3): ETGVTQSPTHLIKTRGQQVTLRCSSQSGHNTVSWYQQALGQGPQFIFQYYREEENGRGNFPPRFSGLQFPNYSSELNVNALELDDSALYLCASSYVSGGETDTQYFGPGTRLTVL.

The chain has TRBV12-3 or TRBV12-4 and TRBJ1-2; D possibly corresponds to TRBD1 (6 bases). This CDR3 contains 15 residues. V gave up 3 bases and J gave up 5 bases, with 16 bases separating them. Written as DNA, the CDR3 is TGTGCCAGCAGTTTGGTGGGGGGCGCGGGGTATGGCTACACCTTC. Translation: CASSLVGGAGYGYTF.

The V and J genes are TRBV7-9 and TRBJ1-1; D is ambiguous. The CDR3 runs 12 residues. Trimming took 4 bases from V and 2 from J, leaving 5 bases between them. The germline CDR1 and CDR2 sequences are SEHNR and FQNEAQ (reference sequence). CDR3: CASSSPNTEAFF. The CDR3 DNA follows: TGTGCCAGCAGCTCCCCCAACACTGAAGCTTTCTTT.

This chain links TRBV7-6 with TRBJ2-2, with 11 bases that match TRBD1. CDR1 SGHVS and CDR2 FNYEAQ come from the germline V gene. With 5 bases clipped from V and 4 bases from J, the junction kept 6 bases outside the gene matches. The CDR3 is made up of 16 amino acids. CDR3 nucleotide sequence: TGTGCCAGCAGCGCTGCCGGGACAGGGGGCACCGGGGAGCTGTTTTTT. Its protein product is CASSAAGTGGTGELFF.

V gene TRBV6-5 combines with J gene TRBJ1-4; D is unresolved. V was shortened by 2 bases and J by 7 bases, with 14 bases between the two germline ends. The germline V gene has CDR1 MNHEY and CDR2 SVGAGI. The CDR3 loop spans 15 amino acids. CDR3 sequence: CASSYRPREGEKLFF. DNA for the CDR3: TGTGCCAGCAGTTACCGGCCCCGCGAGGGTGAAAAACTGTTTTTT.

The chain recombines TRBV2 with TRBJ1-5, with TRBD1 matching over 7 bases. The CDR3 contains 15 residues. V gave up 2 bases and J gave up 3 bases; unmatched junction bases: 4. From germline, CDR1 is SNHLY and CDR2 FYNNEI. In DNA form, the CDR3 reads TGTGCCAGCAGTGAACAGGACAGGCCCAATCAGCCCCAGCATTTT. This gives the protein CASSEQDRPNQPQHF.

The chain is built from TRBV7-8 and TRBJ2-3; 8 nucleotides match TRBD2. Trimming removed 5 bases from V and 6 bases from J; junction bases left unmatched: 16. The CDR3 has 17 amino acids. Germline CDR1 is SGHVS and CDR2 is FQNEAQ. The CDR3 DNA sequence: TGTGCCAGCAGCAAAGCACCGGGACTAGTCACGGGCGATACGCAGTATTTT. Translated, it gives CASSKAPGLVTGDTQYF. Variable domain in full (rest from reference TRBV7-8 and TRBJ2-3): GAGVSQSPRYKVAKRGQDVALRCDPISGHVSLFWYQQALGQGPEFLTYFQNEAQLDKSGLPSDRFFAERPEGSVSTLKIQRTQQEDSAVYLCASSKAPGLVTGDTQYFGPGTRLTVL.

Only one count was recorded for this clonotype. This rearrangement joins TRBV7-2 to TRBJ1-1; no firm D call. The CDR3 is made up of 11 amino acids. V lost 3 bases to trimming and J lost 11 bases, with 10 bases between them. Per the germline V gene, CDR1 is SGHTA and CDR2 is FQGNSA. Here the CDR3 DNA reads TGTGCCAGCAGCTTGTATCACGGGGCTTTCTTT. This sequence encodes CASSLYHGAFF. Variable domain in full (rest from reference TRBV7-2 and TRBJ1-1): GAGVSQSPSNKVTEKGKDVELRCDPISGHTALYWYRQSLGQGLEFLIYFQGNSAPDKSGLPSDRFSAERTGGSVSTLTIQRTQQEDSAVYLCASSLYHGAFFGQGTRLTVV.

The J gene is TRBJ1-1, the V gene TRBV24-1; D may be TRBD1 (5 bases). Germline V CDR1 and CDR2: KGHDR, SFDVKD. V was shortened by 7 bases and J by 3 bases, with 17 bases between the two germline ends. This CDR3 contains 15 residues. CDR3 sequence reads: CATRITGIIDTEAFF. CDR3 bases: TGTGCCACCAGAATAACAGGAATTATAGACACTGAAGCTTTCTTT.

V and J are TRBV30 and TRBJ2-1; D gene ambiguous. Looked up from germline, CDR1 is GTSNPN and CDR2 is SVGIG (reference sequence). CDR3 length: 12 residues. Trimming removed 0 bases from V and 8 bases from J, with 8 bases in between. For the CDR3, the DNA is TGTGCCTGGAGTGTAACCGGCGATGAGCAGTTCTTC. This encodes CAWSVTGDEQFF.